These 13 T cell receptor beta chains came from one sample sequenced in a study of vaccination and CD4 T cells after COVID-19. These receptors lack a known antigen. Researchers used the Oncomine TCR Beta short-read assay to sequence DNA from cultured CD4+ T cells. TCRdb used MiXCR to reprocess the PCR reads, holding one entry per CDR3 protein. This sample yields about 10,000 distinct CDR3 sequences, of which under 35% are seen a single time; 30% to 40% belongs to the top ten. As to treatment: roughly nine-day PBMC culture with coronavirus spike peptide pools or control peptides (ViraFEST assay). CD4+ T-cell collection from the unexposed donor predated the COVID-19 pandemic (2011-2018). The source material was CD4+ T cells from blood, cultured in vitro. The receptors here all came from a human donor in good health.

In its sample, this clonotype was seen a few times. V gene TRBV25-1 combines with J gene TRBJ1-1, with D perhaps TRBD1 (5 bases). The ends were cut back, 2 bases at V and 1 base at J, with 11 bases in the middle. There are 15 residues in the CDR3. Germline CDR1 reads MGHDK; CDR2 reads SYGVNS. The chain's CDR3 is CASSEPTGPNTEAFF. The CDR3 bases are TGTGCCAGCAGTGAACCCACAGGTCCGAACACTGAAGCTTTCTTT.

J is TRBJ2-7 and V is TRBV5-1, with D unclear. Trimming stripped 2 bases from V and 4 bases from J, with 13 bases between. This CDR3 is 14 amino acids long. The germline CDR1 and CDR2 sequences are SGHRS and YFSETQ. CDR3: CASSFTWAAYEQYF. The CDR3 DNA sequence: TGCGCCAGCAGCTTTACTTGGGCCGCTTACGAGCAGTACTTC.

Here the CDR3 reads CASSSYNEQFF. For the CDR3, the DNA is TGTGCCAGCAGCTCTTACAATGAGCAGTTCTTC. V and J are TRBV3-1 and TRBJ2-1; D uncertain. V shed 5 bases and J shed 4 bases, with 3 bases lying between them. Germline CDR1 reads LGHDT; CDR2 reads YNNKEL (reference sequence). The CDR3 is 11 residues long.

The chain's CDR3 is CSARLWETQYF. CDR3 sequence (DNA): TGCAGTGCTCGCCTCTGGGAGACCCAGTACTTC. The genes are TRBV20-1 and TRBJ2-5; D uncertain. Germline V gene sequence: CDR1 DFQATT, CDR2 SNEGSKA (reference sequence). Trimming took 5 bases from V and 5 from J, leaving 9 bases between them. There are 11 residues in the CDR3.

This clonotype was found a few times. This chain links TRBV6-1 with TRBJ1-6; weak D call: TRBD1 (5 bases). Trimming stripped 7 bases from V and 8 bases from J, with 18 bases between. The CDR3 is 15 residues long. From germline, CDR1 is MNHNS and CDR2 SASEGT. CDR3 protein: CASTGPGRADSPLHF. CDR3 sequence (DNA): TGTGCCAGCACGGGACCGGGCCGAGCGGATTCACCCCTCCACTTT.

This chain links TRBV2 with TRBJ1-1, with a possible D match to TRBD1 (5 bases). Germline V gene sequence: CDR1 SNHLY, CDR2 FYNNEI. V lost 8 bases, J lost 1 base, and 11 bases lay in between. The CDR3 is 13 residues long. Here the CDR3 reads CASQTDSNTEAFF. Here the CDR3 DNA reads TGTGCCAGCCAGACAGACTCGAACACTGAAGCTTTCTTT.

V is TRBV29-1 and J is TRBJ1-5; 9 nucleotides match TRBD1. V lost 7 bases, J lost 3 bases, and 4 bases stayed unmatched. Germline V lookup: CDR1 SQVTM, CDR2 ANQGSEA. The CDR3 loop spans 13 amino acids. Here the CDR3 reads CSATGGLNQPQHF. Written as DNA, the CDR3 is TGCAGCGCAACAGGGGGCCTCAATCAGCCCCAGCATTTT.

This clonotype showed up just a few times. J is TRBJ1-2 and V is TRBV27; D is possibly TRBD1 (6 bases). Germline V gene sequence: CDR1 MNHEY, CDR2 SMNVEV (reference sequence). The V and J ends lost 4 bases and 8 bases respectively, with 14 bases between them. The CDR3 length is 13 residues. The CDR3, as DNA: TGTGCCAGCAGTTCCCCAGGGGAAAGCGGCTACACCTTC. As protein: CASSSPGESGYTF.

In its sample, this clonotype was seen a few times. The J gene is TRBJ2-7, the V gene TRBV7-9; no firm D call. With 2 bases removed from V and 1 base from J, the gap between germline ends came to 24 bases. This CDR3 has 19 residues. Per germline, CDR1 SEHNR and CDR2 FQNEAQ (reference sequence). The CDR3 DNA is TGTGCCAGCAGCTTAACACTCGGTGGGCAGTTCGTCAGATCCTACGAGCAGTACTTC. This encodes CASSLTLGGQFVRSYEQYF.

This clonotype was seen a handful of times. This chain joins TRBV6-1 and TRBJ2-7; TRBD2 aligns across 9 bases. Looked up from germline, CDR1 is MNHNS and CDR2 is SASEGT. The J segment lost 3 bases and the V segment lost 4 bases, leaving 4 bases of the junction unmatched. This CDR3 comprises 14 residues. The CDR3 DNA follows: TGTGCCAGCAGTGCGTCTAGCGGGGTCTACGAGCAGTACTTC. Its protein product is CASSASSGVYEQYF.

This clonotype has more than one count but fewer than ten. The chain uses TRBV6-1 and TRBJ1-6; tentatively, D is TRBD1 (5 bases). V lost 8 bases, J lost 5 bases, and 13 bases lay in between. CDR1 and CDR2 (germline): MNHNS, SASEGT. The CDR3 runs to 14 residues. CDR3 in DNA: TGTGCCAGCTGCCACAGGAGGAATAATTCACCCCTCCACTTT. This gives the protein CASCHRRNNSPLHF.

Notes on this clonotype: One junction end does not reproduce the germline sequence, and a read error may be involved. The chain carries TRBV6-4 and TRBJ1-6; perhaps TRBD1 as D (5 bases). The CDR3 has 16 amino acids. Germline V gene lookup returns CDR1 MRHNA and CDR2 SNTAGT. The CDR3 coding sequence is TGTGCCAGCAGTGTTGAGGGGAGGCTCGATAATTCACCCCTCTACTTT. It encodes CASSVEGRLDNSPLYF.

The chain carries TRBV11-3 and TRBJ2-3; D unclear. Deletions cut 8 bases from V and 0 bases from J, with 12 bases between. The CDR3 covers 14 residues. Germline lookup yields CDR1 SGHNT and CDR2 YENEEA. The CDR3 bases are TGTGCCAGCGTCCTGTGGGGAAGCACAGATACGCAGTATTTT. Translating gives CASVLWGSTDTQYF.